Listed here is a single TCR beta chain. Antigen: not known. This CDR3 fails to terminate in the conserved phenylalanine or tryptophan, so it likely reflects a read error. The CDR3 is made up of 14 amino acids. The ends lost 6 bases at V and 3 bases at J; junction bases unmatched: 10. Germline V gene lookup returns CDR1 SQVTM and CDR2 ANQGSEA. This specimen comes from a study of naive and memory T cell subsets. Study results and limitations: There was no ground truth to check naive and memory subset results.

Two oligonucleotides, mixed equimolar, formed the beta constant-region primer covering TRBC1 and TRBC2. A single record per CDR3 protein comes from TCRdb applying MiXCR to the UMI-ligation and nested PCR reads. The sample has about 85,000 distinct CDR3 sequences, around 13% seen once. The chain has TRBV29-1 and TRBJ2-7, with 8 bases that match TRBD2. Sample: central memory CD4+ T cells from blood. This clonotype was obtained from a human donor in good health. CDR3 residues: CSVKSGRGVYEQYL. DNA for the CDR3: TGCAGCGTGAAGAGCGGGAGAGGCGTCTACGAGCAGTACCTC.